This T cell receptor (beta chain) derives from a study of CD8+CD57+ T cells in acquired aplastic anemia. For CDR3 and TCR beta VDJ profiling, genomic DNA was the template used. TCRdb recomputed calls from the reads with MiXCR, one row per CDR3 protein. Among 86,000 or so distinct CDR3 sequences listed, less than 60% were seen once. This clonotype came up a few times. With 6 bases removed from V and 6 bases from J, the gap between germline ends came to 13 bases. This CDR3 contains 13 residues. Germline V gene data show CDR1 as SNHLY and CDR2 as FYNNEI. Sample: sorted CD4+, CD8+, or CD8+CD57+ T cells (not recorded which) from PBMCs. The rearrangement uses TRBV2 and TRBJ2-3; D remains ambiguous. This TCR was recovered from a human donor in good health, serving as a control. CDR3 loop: CASSLNGPDTQYF. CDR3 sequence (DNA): TGTGCCAGCAGCTTGAACGGTCCGGATACGCAGTATTTT.